The present entry profiles one T cell receptor beta chain with its context. Its antigen is not yet known. The sample holds no much larger clone one base away, and base qualities are not on file. These data are taken from a study of T-cell reconstitution after alpha-beta-depleted transplantation in children (dated by TCRdb to 2016 to 2017). Regarding the study in general: Using TCR repertoire profiling, the study followed T-cell immune reconstitution in a quantitative way in children after TCRalphabeta/CD19-depleted allogeneic hematopoietic cell transplantation.

The germline V gene gives CDR1 as SGDLS and CDR2 as YYNGEE. Spanning cysteine to phenylalanine, the CDR3 consists of 16 amino acids. CDR3 DNA only is kept here, 48 bases in frame from base 1. V drops 4 bases and J drops 1 base, leaving 17 bases in between. Receptor libraries were prepared by PCR. The run used an Illumina HiSeq 2500. Molecular barcoding was employed in the preparation of TCR libraries, with unique molecular identifiers being used to normalize TCRbeta repertoire quantification. The public reads were reanalyzed by TCRdb: fastp trimming at Q25, MiXCR alignment, in-frame beta chains only. A single entry per CDR3 protein holds the most common genes and DNA from its merged rows. Recorded for this sample are about 460,000 distinct CDR3 sequences; roughly an eighth of them occurred a single time. Roughly 5.4% of the sample rests with the top ten.

Sample: PBMCs from the stem cell graft donor, taken from the stem cell graft. Rearrangement joined TRBV9 to TRBJ1-1; TRBD1 might be the D gene, on 6 matching bases. This receptor was identified in a human donor who donated a stem cell graft to a child with combined immunodeficiency. The DNA sequence is as follows: TGTGCCAGCAGCCTCCCGCCGGGGGGCAGGAACACTGAAGCTTTCTTT. Protein translation: CASSLPPGGRNTEAFF.